The 8 T cell receptor beta chains below come from one sample, sequenced in a study of naive and memory T cell subsets. Two oligonucleotides, mixed equimolar, formed the beta constant-region primer covering TRBC1 and TRBC2. The ligated cDNA underwent four PCR rounds using SP2 and nested alpha and beta constant-region primers. TCRdb re-derived calls from the UMI-ligation and nested PCR reads in MiXCR, one entry per CDR3 protein. The sample shows under 25,000 distinct CDR3 sequences, 7% to 10% of them seen only once. The source material was central memory CD8+ T cells from blood. The receptors derive from a human donor in good health.

J is TRBJ1-2 and V is TRBV4-1, with D possibly matching TRBD1 (6 bases). V lost 3 bases, J lost 8 bases, and 16 bases lay in between. This CDR3 has 14 residues. The germline gives CDR1 MGHRA, CDR2 YSYEKL. The CDR3 protein is CASSQGQGIRGYTF. CDR3 DNA sequence: TGCGCCAGCAGCCAGGGGCAGGGGATAAGGGGCTACACCTTC.

This rearrangement joins TRBV18 to TRBJ2-1, with 10 bases aligning to TRBD2. CDR1 and CDR2 from the germline V gene are KGHSH and LQKENI. The CDR3 is made up of 15 amino acids. The J segment lost 9 bases and the V segment lost 3 bases, leaving 8 bases of the junction unmatched. The CDR3 region is CASSPASGSYGEQFF. The CDR3 region has the DNA TGTGCCAGCTCACCGGCTAGCGGGAGTTATGGTGAGCAGTTCTTC.

V is TRBV19 and J is TRBJ2-1, with 12 bases fitting TRBD2. CDR1 and CDR2 (germline): LNHDA, SQIVND (reference sequence). CDR3 length: 14 residues. After removal of 6 bases from V and 8 bases from J, the junction contained 5 bases not matched to a gene. The DNA of the CDR3 is TGTGCCAGTAGCCGGACTAGCGGGAACGATGAGCAGTTCTTC. Translating gives CASSRTSGNDEQFF.

Comment on this clonotype: This may come from a read error, since a much larger clone is one base off. The conserved phenylalanine or tryptophan is not found at the CDR3 terminus, so this likely reflects a read error. This rearrangement joins TRBV28 to TRBJ2-4, with 8 nucleotides matching TRBD1. Germline CDR1 MDHEN, CDR2 SYDVKM. J lost 2 bases, V lost 6 bases, and 6 bases had no gene match. CDR3 length equals 15 residues. CDR3 DNA: TGTGCCAGCAGAGGGACAGGCTGGCCCAAAAACATTCAGTACATC. Translated: CASRGTGWPKNIQYI.

This clonotype is deemed medium-sized. The chain has TRBV5-5 and TRBJ2-7; no clear D. Germline CDR1 is SGHKS and CDR2 is YYEKEE (reference sequence). The CDR3 totals 12 residues. The ends were cut back, 4 bases at V and 8 bases at J, with 13 bases in the middle. CDR3 sequence: CASSQNSDQQYF. The CDR3 DNA reads TGTGCCAGCAGCCAGAACAGCGATCAGCAGTACTTC.

This clonotype was counted between two and nine times. The chain's CDR3 is CATSRDFVPDEQFF. The CDR3 DNA sequence: TGTGCCACCAGCAGAGATTTTGTACCAGATGAGCAGTTCTTC. V and J are TRBV15 and TRBJ2-1; D is unresolved. CDR3 length equals 14 residues. Per the germline V gene, CDR1 is LNHNV and CDR2 is YYDKDF (reference sequence). With 0 bases removed from V and 8 bases from J, the gap between germline ends came to 11 bases. Full variable domain (outside the CDR3, taken from reference TRBV15 and TRBJ2-1): DAMVIQNPRYQVTQFGKPVTLSCSQTLNHNVMYWYQQKSSQAPKLLFHYYDKDFNNEADTPDNFQSRRPNTSFCFLDIRSPGLGDTAMYLCATSRDFVPDEQFFGPGTRLTVL.

In this sample, this clonotype turned up many times. The V gene is TRBV4-2, the J gene TRBJ2-1; possible D gene TRBD2, 6 bases. Trimming pared 2 bases from V and 6 bases from J, leaving 23 bases between. There are 18 residues in the CDR3. Germline V gene data show CDR1 as LGHNA and CDR2 as YNFKEQ. CDR3 sequence (DNA): TGTGCCAGCAGCCAACATGGGCCTAGCGATCTACTATCCAATGAGCAGTTCTTC. Its protein is CASSQHGPSDLLSNEQFF.

This clonotype has a count of ten or more. This chain connects TRBV12-3 or TRBV12-4 to TRBJ2-1; no definite D call. V shed 1 base and J shed 15 bases, with 13 bases lying between them. The CDR3 runs 12 residues. CDR3 sequence reads: CASSLDGQSVFF. DNA for the CDR3: TGTGCCAGCAGTTTAGACGGCCAATCAGTGTTCTTC.